What follows is one T cell receptor (beta chain) and its context. Antigen: not known. Here immunoSEQ multiplex PCR was the method, and the copy in TCRdb shows in-frame clones only, minus some. The table lists tens of thousands of clones, 80% to 95% of them singletons. The data were obtained in a study of T cell responses to AZD1222 COVID-19 vaccine. Findings and caveats of the study: A mostly white British donor set with more females was recruited, and clonal diversity was possibly underestimated.

The germline V gene encodes CDR1 SGHTA and CDR2 FQGNSA. CDR3 size: 13 residues. Trimming shortened V by 8 bases and J by 3 bases, and 13 bases separated the two germline ends. The source is an adult who received the AZD1222 COVID-19 vaccine. The rearrangement joins TRBV7-2 to TRBJ2-5, with D possibly called TRBD1 or TRBD2 (7 bases each). Source: peripheral blood, taken 28 days after the second AZD1222 dose. In DNA form, the CDR3 reads TGTGCCAGCCGACAGGGAGGGGAAGAGACCCAGTACTTC. This gives the protein CASRQGGEETQYF.